This paragraph reports one T cell receptor (beta chain). Germline V gives CDR1 LNHNV, CDR2 YYDKDF (reference sequence). This CDR3 is built from 14 residues. Losses at the gene ends were 5 bases for V and 5 bases for J; bases not matched to a gene: 6. This entry is derived from a study of control samples from healthy donors and cancer patients. Assay used: immunoSEQ multiplex PCR; TCRdb lists only in-frame clones, some missing. Of about 150,000 clones in the sample, approximately 91% were seen once. Material: blood. V usage is TRBV15 and J usage is TRBJ2-5; TRBD1 matches at 9 bases. The receptor's source is a young man in good health. The CDR3 DNA reads TGTGCCACCAGCGCAAACAGGGGGCTGGAGACCCAGTACTTC. Its protein is CATSANRGLETQYF.